This TCR beta chain came from a study of blood T cell repertoires in COVID-19. Study information: COVID-19 samples, acute and convalescent, were from the United States, Italy and Spain. From T cells, B-cell-depleted T cells, or PBMCs came the material, which was cDNA or gDNA.

Clones were sequenced by immunoSEQ multiplex PCR, and TCRdb holds only the in-frame ones, with some missing. The table has hundreds of thousands of clones, 87% seen once. The CDR3 runs to 15 residues. Germline V gene sequence: CDR1 MNHNS, CDR2 SASEGT. Of note for this clone: A read error may account for a junction end that differs from germline.

Material for sequencing was peripheral blood. V gene TRBV6-1 combines with J gene TRBJ1-2; D is perhaps TRBD1 (6 bases). This TCR was recovered from a woman aged 45-59 years with COVID-19, enrolled during active disease. CDR3 sequence (DNA): TGTGCCAGCAGGGAAGGGGGGACGGGGGGTTATGGCTACACCTTC. This sequence encodes CASREGGTGGYGYTF.